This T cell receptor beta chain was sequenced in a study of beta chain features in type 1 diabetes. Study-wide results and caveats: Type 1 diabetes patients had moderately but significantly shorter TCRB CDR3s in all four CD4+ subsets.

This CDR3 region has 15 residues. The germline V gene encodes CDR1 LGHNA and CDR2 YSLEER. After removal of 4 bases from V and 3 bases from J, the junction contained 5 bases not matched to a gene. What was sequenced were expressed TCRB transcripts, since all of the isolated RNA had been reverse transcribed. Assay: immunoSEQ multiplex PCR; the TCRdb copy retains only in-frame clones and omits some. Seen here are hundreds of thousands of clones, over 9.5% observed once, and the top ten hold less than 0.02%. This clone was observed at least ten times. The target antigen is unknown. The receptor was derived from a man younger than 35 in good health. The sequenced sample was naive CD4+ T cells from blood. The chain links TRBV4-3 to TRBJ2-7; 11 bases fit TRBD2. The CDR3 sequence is CASSLTGTSGYEQYF. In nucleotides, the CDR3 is TGCGCCAGCAGCCTCACCGGGACTAGCGGCTACGAGCAGTACTTC.